This paragraph covers one TCR beta chain sequence. The junction shows a germline mismatch at one end, possibly a read error. This sample was included in a study of control samples from healthy donors and cancer patients. Germline assignment: CDR1 LNHDA and CDR2 SQIVND (reference sequence). The CDR3 extends over 11 amino acids. Assay: immunoSEQ multiplex PCR; the TCRdb copy retains only in-frame clones and omits some. The sample lists roughly 69,000 clones, approximately 89% seen once, with approximately 2.5% in the top ten. The receptor was isolated from a woman aged 45 to 65 with head and neck cancer. The V call is TRBV19, the J call TRBJ2-1; the D gene is possibly TRBD1 (5 bases). Sample: PBMCs. The CDR3 nucleotides read TGTGCCAGTAACGGTGGGCAGGGTTCGATCTTC. Translating it yields CASNGGQGSIF.